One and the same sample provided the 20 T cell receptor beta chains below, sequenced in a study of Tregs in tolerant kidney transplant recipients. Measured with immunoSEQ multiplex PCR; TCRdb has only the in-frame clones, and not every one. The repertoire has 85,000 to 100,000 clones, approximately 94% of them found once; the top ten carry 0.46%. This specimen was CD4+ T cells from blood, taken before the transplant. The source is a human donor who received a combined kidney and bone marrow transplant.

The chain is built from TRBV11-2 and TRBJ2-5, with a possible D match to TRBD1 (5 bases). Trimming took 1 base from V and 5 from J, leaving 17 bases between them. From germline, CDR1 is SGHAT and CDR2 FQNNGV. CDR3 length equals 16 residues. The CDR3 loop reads CASSLVPRVEEETQYF. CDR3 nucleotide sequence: TGTGCCAGCAGCTTAGTCCCCAGGGTGGAAGAGGAGACCCAGTACTTC.

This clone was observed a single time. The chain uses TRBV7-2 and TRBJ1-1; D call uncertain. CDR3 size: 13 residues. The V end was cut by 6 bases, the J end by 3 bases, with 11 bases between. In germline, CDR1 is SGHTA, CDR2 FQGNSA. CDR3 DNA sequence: TGTGCCAGCAGTCAATTGAGGGACACTGAAGCTTTCTTT. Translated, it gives CASSQLRDTEAFF.

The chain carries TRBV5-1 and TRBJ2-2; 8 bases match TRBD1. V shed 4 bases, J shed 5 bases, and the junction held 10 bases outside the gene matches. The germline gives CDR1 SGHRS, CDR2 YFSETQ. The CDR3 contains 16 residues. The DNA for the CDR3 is TGCGCCAGCAGCCCCCGCGGACAGGGACGGACCGGGGAGCTGTTTTTT. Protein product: CASSPRGQGRTGELFF.

The CDR3 coding sequence is TGTGCCAGCAGCTTAGACCGGGGGGGCTCCTACGAGCAGTACTTC. Its protein product is CASSLDRGGSYEQYF. This chain connects TRBV7-2 to TRBJ2-7; 8 bases fit TRBD2. The V gene's germline CDR1 is SGHTA and CDR2 FQGNSA. This CDR3 comprises 15 residues. V lost 1 base to trimming and J lost 0 bases; unmatched junction nucleotides: 2.

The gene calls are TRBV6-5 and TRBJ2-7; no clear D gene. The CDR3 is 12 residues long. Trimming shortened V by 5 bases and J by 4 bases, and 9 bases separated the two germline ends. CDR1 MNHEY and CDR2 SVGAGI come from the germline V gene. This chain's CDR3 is CASSTAPYEQYF. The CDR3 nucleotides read TGTGCCAGCAGTACAGCCCCTTACGAGCAGTACTTC.

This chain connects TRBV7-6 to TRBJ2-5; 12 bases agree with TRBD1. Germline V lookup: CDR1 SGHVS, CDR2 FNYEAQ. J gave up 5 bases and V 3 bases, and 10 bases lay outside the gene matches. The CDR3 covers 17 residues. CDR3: CASSFGGTGGMGETQYF. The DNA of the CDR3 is TGTGCCAGCAGCTTCGGTGGGACAGGGGGCATGGGGGAGACCCAGTACTTC. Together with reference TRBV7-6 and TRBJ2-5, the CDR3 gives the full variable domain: GAGVSQSPRYKVTKRGQDVALRCDPISGHVSLYWYRQALGQGPEFLTYFNYEAQQDKSGLPNDRFSAERPEGSISTLTIQRTEQRDSAMYRCASSFGGTGGMGETQYFGPGTRLLVL.

The CDR3 region is CASTRQGGTGELFF. The CDR3 DNA reads TGTGCCAGTACTCGGCAGGGTGGGACCGGGGAGCTGTTTTTT. This sequence joins TRBV19 and TRBJ2-2; a weak D match, TRBD1 (5 bases). The CDR3 runs 14 residues. V lost 7 bases and J 5 bases, leaving 14 bases between the germline ends. CDR1 and CDR2 from the germline V gene are LNHDA and SQIVND (reference sequence).

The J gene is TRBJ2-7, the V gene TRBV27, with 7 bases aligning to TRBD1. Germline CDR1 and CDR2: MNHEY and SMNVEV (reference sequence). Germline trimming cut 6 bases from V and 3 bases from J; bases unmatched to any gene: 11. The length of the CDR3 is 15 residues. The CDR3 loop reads CASSFGQDQFYEQYF. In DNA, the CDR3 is TGTGCCAGCAGCTTTGGACAGGATCAATTCTACGAGCAGTACTTC.

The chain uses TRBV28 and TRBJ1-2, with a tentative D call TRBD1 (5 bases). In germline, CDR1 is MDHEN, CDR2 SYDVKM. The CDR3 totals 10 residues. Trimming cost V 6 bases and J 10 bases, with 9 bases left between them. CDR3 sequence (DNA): TGTGCCAGCAGCAACAGGTTCTACACCTTC. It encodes CASSNRFYTF.

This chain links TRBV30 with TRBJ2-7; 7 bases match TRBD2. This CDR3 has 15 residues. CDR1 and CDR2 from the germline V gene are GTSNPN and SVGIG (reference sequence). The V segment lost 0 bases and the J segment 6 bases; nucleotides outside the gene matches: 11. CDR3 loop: CAWSVLAGEGSEQYF. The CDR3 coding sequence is TGTGCCTGGAGTGTCCTGGCGGGAGAGGGGAGCGAGCAGTACTTC.

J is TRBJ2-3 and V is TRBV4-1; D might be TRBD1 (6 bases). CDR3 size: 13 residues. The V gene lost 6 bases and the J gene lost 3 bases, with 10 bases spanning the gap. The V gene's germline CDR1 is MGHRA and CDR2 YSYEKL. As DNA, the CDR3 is TGCGCCAGCAGATACAGGGAAACAGATACGCAGTATTTT. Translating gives CASRYRETDTQYF.

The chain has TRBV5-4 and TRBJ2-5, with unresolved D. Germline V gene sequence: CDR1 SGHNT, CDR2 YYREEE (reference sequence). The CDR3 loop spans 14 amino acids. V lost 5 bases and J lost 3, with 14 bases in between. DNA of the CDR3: TGTGCCAGCAGGTCCAGCCGAGGTGAAGAGACCCAGTACTTC. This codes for CASRSSRGEETQYF.

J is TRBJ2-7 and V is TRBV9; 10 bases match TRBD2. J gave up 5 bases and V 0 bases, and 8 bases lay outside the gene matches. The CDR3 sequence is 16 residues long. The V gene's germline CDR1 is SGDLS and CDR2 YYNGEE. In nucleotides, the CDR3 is TGTGCCAGCAGCGTAGGGCCCTCTAGCGGGAGCAACGAGCAGTACTTC. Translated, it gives CASSVGPSSGSNEQYF.

CDR3 in DNA: TGTGCCAGCAGTTGGCAAAACTATGGCTACACCTTC. Translated: CASSWQNYGYTF. V gene TRBV28 combines with J gene TRBJ1-2; no firm D call. V was pared by 4 bases and J by 2 bases, with 5 bases between. CDR3 length: 12 amino acids. Per germline, CDR1 MDHEN and CDR2 SYDVKM.

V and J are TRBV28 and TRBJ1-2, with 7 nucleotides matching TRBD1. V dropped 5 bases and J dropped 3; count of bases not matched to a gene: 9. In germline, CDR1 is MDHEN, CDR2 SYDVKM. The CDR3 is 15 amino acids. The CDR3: CASSPGTELYYGYTF. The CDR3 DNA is TGTGCCAGCAGTCCAGGGACAGAACTATACTATGGCTACACCTTC.

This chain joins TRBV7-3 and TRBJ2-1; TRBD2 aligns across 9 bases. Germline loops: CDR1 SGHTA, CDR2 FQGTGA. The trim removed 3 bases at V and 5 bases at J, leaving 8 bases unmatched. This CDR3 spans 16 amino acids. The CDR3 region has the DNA TGTGCCAGCAGCTTTCTAGCGGGAACGGCCGACAATGAGCAGTTCTTC. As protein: CASSFLAGTADNEQFF.

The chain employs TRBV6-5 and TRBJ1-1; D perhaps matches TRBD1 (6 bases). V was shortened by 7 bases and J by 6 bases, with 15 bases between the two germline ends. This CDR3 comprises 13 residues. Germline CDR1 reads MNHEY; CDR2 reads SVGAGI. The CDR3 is CASNPQGFSEAFF. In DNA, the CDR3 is TGTGCCAGCAACCCACAGGGCTTCTCTGAAGCTTTCTTT.

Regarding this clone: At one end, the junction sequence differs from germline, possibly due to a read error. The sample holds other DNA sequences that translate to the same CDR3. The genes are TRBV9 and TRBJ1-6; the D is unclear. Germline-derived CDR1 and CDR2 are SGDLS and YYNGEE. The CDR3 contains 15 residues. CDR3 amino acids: CASSVDEGFNSPLHF. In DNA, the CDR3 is TGTGCCAGCAGCGTAGATGAGGGCTTTAATTCCCCCCTCCACTTT.

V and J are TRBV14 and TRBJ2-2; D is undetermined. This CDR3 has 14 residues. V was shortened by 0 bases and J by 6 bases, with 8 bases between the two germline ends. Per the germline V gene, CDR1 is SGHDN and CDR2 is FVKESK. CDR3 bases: TGTGCCAGCAGCCAAGATAGCCGGTCCGGGGAGCTGTTTTTT. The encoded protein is CASSQDSRSGELFF.

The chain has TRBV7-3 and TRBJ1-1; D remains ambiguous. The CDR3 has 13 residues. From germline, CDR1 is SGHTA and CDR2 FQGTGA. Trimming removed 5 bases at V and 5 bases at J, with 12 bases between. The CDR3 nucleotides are TGTGCCAGCAGCGAAATGGGCCTGACTGAAGCTTTCTTT. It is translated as CASSEMGLTEAFF.